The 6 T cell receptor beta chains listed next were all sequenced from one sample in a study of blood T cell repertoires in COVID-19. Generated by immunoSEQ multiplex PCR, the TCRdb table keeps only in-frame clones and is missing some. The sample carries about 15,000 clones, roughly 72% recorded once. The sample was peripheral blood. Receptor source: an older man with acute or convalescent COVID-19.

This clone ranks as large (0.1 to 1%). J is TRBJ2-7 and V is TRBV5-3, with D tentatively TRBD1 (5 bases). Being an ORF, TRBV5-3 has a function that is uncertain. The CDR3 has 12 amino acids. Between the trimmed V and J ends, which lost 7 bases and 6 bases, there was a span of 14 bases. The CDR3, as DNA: TGTGCCAGAGGAACAGGCTCCGTCGAGCAGTACTTC. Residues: CARGTGSVEQYF.

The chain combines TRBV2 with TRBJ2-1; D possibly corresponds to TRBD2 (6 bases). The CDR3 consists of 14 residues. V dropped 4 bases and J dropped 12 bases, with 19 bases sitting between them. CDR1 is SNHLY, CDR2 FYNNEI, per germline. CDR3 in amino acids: CASSVSTVGLRQFF. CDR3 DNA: TGTGCCAGCAGTGTATCAACAGTGGGACTGAGGCAGTTCTTC.

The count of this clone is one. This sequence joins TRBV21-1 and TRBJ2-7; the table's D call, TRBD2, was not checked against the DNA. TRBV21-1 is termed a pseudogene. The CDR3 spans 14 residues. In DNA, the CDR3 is TGTGCCAGCAGCCCGCGTCCGCGGGGCTACGAGCAGTACTTC. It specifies CASSPRPRGYEQYF.

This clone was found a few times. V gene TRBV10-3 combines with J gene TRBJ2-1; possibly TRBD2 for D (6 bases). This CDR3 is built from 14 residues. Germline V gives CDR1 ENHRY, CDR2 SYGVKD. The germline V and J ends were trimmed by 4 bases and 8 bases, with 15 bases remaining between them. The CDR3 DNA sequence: TGTGCCATCAGTGTGGTACTAGCTAGCGATGAGCAGTTCTTC. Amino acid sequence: CAISVVLASDEQFF.

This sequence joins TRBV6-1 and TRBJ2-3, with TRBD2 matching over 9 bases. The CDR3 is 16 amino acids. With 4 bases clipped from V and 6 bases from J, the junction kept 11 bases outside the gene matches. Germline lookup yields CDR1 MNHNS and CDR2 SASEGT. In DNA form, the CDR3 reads TGTGCCAGCAGTGCCTCAGGTTTTGCGGGGGGGGATACGCAGTATTTT. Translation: CASSASGFAGGDTQYF.

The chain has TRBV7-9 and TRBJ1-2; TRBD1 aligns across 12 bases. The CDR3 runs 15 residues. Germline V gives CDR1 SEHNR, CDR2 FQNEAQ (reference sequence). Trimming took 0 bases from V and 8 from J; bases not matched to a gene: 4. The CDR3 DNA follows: TGTGCCAGCAGCTTAGCGGGGACAGGGGGCGGCGGCTACACCTTC. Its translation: CASSLAGTGGGGYTF. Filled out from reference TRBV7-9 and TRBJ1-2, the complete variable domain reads DTGVSQNPRHKITKRGQNVTFRCDPISEHNRLYWYRQTLGQGPEFLTYFQNEAQLEKSRLLSDRFSAERPKGSFSTLEIQRTEQGDSAMYLCASSLAGTGGGGYTFGSGTRLTVV.